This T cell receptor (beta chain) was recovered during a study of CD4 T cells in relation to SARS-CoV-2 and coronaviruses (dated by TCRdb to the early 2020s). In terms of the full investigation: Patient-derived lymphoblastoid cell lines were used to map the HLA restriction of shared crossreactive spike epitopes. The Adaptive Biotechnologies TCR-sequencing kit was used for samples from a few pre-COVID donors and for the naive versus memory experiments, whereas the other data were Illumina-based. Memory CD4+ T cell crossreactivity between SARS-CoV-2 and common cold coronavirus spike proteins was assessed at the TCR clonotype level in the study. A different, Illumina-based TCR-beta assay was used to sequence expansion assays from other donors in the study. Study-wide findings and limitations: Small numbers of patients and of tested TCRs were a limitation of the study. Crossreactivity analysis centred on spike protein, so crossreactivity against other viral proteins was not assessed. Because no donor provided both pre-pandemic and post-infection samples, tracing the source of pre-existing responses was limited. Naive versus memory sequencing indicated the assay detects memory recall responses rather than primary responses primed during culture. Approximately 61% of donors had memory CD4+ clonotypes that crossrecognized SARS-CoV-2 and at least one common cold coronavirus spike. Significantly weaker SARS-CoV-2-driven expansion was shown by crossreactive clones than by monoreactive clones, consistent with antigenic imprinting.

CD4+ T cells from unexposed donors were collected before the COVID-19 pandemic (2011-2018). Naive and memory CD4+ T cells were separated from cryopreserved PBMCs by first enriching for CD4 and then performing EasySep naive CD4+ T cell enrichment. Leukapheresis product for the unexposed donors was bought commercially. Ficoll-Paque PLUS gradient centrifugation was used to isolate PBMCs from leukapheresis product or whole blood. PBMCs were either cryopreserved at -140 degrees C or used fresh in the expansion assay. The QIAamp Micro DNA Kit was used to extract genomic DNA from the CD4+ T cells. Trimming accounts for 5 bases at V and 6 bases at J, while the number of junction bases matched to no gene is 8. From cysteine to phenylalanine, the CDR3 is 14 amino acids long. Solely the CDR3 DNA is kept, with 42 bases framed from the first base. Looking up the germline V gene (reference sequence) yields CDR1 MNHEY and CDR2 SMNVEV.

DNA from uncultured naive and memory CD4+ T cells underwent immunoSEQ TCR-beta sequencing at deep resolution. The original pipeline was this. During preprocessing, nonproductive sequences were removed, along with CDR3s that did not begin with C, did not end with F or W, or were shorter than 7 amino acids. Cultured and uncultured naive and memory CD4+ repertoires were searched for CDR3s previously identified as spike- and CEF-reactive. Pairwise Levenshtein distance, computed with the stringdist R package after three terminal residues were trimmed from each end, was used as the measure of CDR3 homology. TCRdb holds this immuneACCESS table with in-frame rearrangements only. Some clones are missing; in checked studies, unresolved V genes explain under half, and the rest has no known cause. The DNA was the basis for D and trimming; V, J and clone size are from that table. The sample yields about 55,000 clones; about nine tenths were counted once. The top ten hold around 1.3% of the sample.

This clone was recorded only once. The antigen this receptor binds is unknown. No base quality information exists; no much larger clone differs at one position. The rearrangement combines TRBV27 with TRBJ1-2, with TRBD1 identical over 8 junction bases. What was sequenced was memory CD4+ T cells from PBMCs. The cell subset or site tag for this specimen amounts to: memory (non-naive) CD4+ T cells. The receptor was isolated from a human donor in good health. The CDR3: CASSPRTGRDGYTF. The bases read TGTGCCAGCAGTCCCCGGACAGGGCGTGATGGCTACACCTTC.